This T cell receptor (beta chain) is drawn from a study of PD-1 blockade in classical Hodgkin lymphoma. Relapse was seen in all patients after autologous stem cell transplantation, and brentuximab vedotin exposure was variable. Assay: immunoSEQ multiplex PCR; the TCRdb copy retains only in-frame clones and omits some. The table has some 6,800 clones, 70% to 80% seen once. Remarks on this clone: Antigen: not known.

Study observations and caveats: Patients who initiated nivolumab within 1 year of ASCT were excluded.

Germline V gene lookup returns CDR1 SGHRS and CDR2 YFSETQ. CDR3 length equals 14 residues. V was pared by 0 bases and J by 6 bases, with 12 bases between. This sample comprised peripheral blood mononuclear cells (PBMCs), obtained at baseline. This sequence originates from a human donor with classical Hodgkin lymphoma. The gene calls are TRBV5-1 and TRBJ1-2; the D is unclear. CDR3 coding DNA: TGCGCCAGCAGCTTGGACGATCTCGCCAATGGCTACACCTTC. Protein product: CASSLDDLANGYTF.